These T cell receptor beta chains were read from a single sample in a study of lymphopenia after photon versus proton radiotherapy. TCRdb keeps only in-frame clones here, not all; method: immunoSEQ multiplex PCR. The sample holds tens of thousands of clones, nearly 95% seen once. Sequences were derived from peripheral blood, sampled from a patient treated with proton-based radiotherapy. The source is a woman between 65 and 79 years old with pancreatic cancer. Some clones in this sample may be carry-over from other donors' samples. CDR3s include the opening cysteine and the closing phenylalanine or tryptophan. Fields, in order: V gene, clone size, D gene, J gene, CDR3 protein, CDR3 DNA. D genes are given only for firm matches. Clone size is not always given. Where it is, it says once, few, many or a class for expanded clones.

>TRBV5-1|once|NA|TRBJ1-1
CASSLGGGERAFF
TGCGCCAGCAGCTTGGGTGGAGGGGAGAGAGCTTTCTTT
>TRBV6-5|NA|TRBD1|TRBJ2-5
CASSFRTGGVGETQYF
TGTGCCAGCAGTTTCCGGACAGGGGGCGTGGGAGAGACCCAGTACTTC
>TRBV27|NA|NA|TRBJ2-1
CASSPWDVSYNEQFF
TGTGCCAGCAGTCCCTGGGACGTCTCCTACAATGAGCAGTTCTTC
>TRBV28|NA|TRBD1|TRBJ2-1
CASSLTGAYNEQFF
TGTGCCAGCAGTTTGACAGGGGCCTACAATGAGCAGTTCTTC
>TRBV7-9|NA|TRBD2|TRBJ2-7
CASSPALAGGPRVYEQYF
TGTGCCAGCAGCCCCGCACTAGCGGGAGGGCCGAGGGTTTACGAGCAGTACTTC
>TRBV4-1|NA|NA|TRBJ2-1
CASSGRDSLFF
TGCGCCAGCAGCGGCCGGGACTCATTATTCTTC
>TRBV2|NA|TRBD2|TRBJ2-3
CASKGLADNFTDTQYF
TGTGCCAGCAAAGGACTAGCGGATAATTTCACAGATACGCAGTATTTT
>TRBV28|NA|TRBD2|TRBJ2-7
CASSSGLAGGQSYEQYF
TGTGCCAGCAGTTCGGGACTAGCGGGAGGCCAGTCCTACGAGCAGTACTTC
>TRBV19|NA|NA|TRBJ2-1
CASSTGGTYNEQFF
TGTGCCAGTAGTACGGGCGGGACCTACAATGAGCAGTTCTTC
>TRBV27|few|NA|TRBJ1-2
CASSLRGGNYGYTF
TGTGCCAGCAGTTTGAGGGGAGGGAACTATGGCTACACCTTC